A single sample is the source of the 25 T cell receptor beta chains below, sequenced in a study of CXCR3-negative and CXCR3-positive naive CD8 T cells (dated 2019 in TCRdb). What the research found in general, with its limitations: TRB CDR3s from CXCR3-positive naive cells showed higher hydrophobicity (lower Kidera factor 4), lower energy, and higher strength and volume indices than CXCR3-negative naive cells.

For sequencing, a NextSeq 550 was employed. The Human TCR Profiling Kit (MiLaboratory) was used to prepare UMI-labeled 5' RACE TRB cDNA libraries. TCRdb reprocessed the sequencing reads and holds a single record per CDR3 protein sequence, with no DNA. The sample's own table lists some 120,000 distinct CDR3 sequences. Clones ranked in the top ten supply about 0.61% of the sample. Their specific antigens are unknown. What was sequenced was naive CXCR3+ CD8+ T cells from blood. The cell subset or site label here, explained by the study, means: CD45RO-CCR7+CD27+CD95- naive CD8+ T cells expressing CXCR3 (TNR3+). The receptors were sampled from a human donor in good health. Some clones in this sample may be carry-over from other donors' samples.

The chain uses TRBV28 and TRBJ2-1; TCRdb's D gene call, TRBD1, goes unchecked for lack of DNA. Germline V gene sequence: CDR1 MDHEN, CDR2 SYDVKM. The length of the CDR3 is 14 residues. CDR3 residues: CASSHQGRGNEQFF.

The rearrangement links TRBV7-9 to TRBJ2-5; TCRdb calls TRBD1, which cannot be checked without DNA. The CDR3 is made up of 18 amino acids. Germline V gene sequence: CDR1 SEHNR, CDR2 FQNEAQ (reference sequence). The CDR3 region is CASNYLLGDRENLETQYF.

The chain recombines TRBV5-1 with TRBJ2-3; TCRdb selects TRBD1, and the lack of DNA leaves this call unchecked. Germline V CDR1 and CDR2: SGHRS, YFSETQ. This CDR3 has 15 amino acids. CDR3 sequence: CASSLENRATDTQYF.

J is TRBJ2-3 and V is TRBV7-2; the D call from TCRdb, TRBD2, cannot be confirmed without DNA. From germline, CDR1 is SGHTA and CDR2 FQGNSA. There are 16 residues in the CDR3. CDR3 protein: CASSLEGGLALDTQYF.

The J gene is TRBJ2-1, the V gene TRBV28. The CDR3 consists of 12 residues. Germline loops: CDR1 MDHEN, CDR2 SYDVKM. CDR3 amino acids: CASSWNRNEQFF.

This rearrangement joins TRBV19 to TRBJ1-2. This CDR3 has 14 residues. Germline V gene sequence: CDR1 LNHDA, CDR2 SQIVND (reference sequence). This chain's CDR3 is CASSNPSGYYGYTF.

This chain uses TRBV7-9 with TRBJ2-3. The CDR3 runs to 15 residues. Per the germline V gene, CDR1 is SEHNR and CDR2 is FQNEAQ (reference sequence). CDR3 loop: CASSLGPMGTDTQYF.

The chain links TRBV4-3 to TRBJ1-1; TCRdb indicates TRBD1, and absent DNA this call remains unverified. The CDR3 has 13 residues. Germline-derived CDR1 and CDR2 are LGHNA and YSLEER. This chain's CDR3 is CASSHLSGAEAFF.

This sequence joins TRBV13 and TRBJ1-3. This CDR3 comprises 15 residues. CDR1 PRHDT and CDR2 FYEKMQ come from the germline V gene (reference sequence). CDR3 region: CASSLGSSSGNTIYF.

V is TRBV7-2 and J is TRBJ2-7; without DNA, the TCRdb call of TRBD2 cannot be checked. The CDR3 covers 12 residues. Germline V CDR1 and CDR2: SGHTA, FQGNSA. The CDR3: CASSPSGYEQYF.

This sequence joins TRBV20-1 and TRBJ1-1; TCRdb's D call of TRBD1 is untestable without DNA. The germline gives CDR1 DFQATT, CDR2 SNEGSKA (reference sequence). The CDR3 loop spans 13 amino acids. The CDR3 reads CSAQDGGPTEAFF.

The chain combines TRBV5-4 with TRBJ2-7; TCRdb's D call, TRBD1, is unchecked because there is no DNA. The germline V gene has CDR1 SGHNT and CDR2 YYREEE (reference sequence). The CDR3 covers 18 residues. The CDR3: CASSHTGTGSRARDEQYF.

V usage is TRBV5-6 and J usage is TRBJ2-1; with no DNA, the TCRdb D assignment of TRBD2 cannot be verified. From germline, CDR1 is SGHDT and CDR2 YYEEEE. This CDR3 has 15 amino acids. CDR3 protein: CASSLERAAYNEQFF.

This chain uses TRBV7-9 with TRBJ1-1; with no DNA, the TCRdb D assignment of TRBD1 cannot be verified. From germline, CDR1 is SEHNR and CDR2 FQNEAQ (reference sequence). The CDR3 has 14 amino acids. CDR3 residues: CASSPAQRPGEAFF.

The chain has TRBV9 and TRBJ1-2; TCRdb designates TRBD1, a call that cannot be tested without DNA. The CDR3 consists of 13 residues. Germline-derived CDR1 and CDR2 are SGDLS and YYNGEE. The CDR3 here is CASSETGVDGYTF.

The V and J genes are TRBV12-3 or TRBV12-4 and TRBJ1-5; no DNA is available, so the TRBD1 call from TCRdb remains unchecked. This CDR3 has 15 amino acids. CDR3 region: CASSLSSGGEQPQHF.

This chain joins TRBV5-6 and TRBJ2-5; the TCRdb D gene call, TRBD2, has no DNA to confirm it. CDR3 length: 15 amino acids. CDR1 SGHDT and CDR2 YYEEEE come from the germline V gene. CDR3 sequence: CASSLERDPQETQYF.

The CDR3 is CASSLVGTGKPQRGEQYF. The rearrangement joins TRBV5-1 to TRBJ2-7; TCRdb's D call, TRBD1, is unchecked because there is no DNA. CDR1 is SGHRS and CDR2 is YFSETQ in the germline V gene. There are 18 residues in the CDR3.

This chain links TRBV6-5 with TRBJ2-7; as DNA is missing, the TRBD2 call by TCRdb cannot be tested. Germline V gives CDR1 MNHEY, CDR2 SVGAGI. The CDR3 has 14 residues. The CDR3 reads CASSYSAGADEQYF.

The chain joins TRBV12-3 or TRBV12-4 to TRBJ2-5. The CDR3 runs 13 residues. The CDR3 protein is CASSRTWEETQYF.

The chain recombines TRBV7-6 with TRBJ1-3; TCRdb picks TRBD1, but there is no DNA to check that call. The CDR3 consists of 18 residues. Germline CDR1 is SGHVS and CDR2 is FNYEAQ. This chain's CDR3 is CASSLAGTGAISGNTIYF.

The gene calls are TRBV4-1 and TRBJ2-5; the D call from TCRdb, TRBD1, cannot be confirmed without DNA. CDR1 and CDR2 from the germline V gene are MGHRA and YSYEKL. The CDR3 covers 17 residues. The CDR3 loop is CASSQDMGQGGAETQYF.

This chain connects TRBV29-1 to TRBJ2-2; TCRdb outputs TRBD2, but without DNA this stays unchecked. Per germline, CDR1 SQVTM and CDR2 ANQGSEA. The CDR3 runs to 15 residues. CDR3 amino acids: CSVEDIGEESGELFF.

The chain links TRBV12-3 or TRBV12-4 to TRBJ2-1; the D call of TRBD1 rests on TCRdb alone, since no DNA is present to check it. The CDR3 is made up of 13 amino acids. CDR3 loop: CASSLGQPNEQFF.

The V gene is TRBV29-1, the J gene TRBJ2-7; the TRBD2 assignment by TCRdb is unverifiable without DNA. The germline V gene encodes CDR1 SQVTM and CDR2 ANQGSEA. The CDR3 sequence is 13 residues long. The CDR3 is CSVPTSGSYEQYF.